This TCR beta chain was recorded in a study of blood T cell repertoires in COVID-19. A few counts support this clone. The CDR3 length is 14 residues. CDR1 is MDHEN and CDR2 is SYDVKM in the germline V gene. The trim removed 6 bases at V and 6 bases at J, leaving 8 bases unmatched. The repertoire was sequenced with immunoSEQ multiplex PCR; TCRdb's copy has only in-frame clones and lacks some. The data hold more than 200,000 clones, with about 90% observed a single time. The sample comprised peripheral blood. The origin of this receptor is an elderly man with acute or convalescent COVID-19. The J gene is TRBJ1-1, the V gene TRBV28; 9 bases line up with TRBD1. The CDR3 DNA reads as TGTGCCAGCAGACAACAGGGGGCGAATCCTGAAGCTTTCTTT. Protein sequence: CASRQQGANPEAFF.